Listed below are T cell receptor beta chains from one sample, sequenced in a study of monozygotic twins with inflammatory bowel disease. TCRdb re-called the 5' RACE reads; one entry per CDR3 protein, DNA not given. The listing contains about 85,000 distinct CDR3 sequences. The sequencing sample was made of blood. All receptors come from a human donor with ulcerative colitis or Crohn's disease, or a healthy co-twin of an affected twin (not recorded which). Each CDR3 is given with its conserved first and last residue.

v_call,j_call,cdr3_aa
TRBV6-5,TRBJ2-2,CASWDTGELFF
TRBV6-5,TRBJ1-2,CASSPEVPYGYTF
TRBV18,TRBJ1-2,CASSPARTETNYGYTF
TRBV5-1,TRBJ1-6,CASSLDASYNSPLHF
TRBV5-1,TRBJ1-5,CASSFEGDQPQHF
TRBV7-9,TRBJ2-5,CASSSLTGWETQYF
TRBV2,TRBJ1-1,CASRVDTNTEAFF
TRBV7-8,TRBJ2-7,CASRAGSYEQYF
TRBV6-4,TRBJ1-1,CASSENGDSENTEAFF
TRBV3-1,TRBJ2-7,CASSQSTTDEQYF
TRBV20-1,TRBJ1-2,CSARDRQSGYGYTF
TRBV20-1,TRBJ2-1,CSASRRVNEQFF
TRBV18,TRBJ1-3,CASSPGTTSGNTIYF
TRBV6-1,TRBJ2-7,CATQKDGTYEQYF
TRBV18,TRBJ2-7,CASSSPQGGYEQYF
TRBV10-3,TRBJ1-1,CAISEQRQGPMNTEAFF
TRBV4-2,TRBJ1-5,CASSQDRGGATQPQHF
TRBV6-2/TRBV6-3,TRBJ2-1,CASRPATLPYNEQFF
TRBV7-8,TRBJ1-1,CASSPGTGGGENTEAFF
TRBV4-2,TRBJ2-3,CASSQGTSEDTQYF
TRBV20-1,TRBJ2-2,CSARSTGELFF
TRBV20-1,TRBJ2-7,CSATPVSYEQYF
TRBV13,TRBJ2-5,CASSPPEQETQYF
TRBV7-9,TRBJ1-1,CASSPRNANTEAFF
TRBV14,TRBJ2-2,CASSQRQLGTGELFF
TRBV10-3,TRBJ1-6,CAIRGPPDSPLHF
TRBV18,TRBJ1-2,CASSPAGTGQQVYGYTF
TRBV20-1,TRBJ2-7,CSARARVAGTREQYF
TRBV5-6,TRBJ1-1,CASSRRDTNTEAFF
TRBV12-3/TRBV12-4,TRBJ2-1,CASSPPWIYNEQFF
TRBV5-1,TRBJ1-1,CASSLAEGRETTEAFF
TRBV12-3/TRBV12-4,TRBJ1-5,CASSSLQGSQPQHF
TRBV5-1,TRBJ2-4,CASSLEAGTAKNIQYF
TRBV5-1,TRBJ1-2,CASSLESSNYGYTF
TRBV10-3,TRBJ1-3,CAISDVGGGGNTIYF
TRBV10-3,TRBJ2-5,CAIRPGIYQETQYF
TRBV10-3,TRBJ2-3,CAISEPLAGTGWTDTQYF
TRBV2,TRBJ2-4,CASRPARGDKNIQYF
TRBV20-1,TRBJ1-1,CSARATGTEAFF
TRBV2,TRBJ1-2,CAGKSWGKEGYTF
TRBV29-1,TRBJ1-3,CSVSRRTAGGNTIYF
TRBV24-1,TRBJ2-5,CATSGGGETQYF
TRBV7-9,TRBJ1-4,CASSPTGTSSGEKLFF
TRBV5-1,TRBJ1-5,CASSLGAGGGQPQHF
TRBV11-2,TRBJ2-3,CASSLTGTDTDTQYF
TRBV5-1,TRBJ2-2,CASSLVGLAAGELFF
TRBV5-5,TRBJ2-7,CASSHAAGNSYEQYF
TRBV18,TRBJ2-1,CASSPRKDEQFF
TRBV5-6,TRBJ2-5,CASSPRQKETQYF
TRBV12-3/TRBV12-4,TRBJ1-3,CASSPGGDGNTIYF
TRBV15,TRBJ2-5,CATSRDMRETQYF
TRBV9,TRBJ2-3,CASSVTGLGTDTQYF
TRBV20-1,TRBJ2-3,CSAGSSGRTDTQYF